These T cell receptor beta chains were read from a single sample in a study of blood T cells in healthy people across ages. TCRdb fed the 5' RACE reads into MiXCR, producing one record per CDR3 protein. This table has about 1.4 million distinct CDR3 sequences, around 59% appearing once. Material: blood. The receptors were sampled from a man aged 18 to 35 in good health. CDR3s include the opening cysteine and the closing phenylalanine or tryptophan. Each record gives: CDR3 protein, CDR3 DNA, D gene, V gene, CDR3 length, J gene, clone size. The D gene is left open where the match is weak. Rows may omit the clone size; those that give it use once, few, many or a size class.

CASSPTSGSSDEQFF | TGTGCCAGCAGCCCGACTAGCGGGAGTAGCGATGAGCAGTTCTTC | TRBD2 | TRBV7-9 | 15 | TRBJ2-1 | .
CSAPRTEETQYF | TGCAGTGCTCCGAGGACCGAAGAGACCCAGTACTTC | . | TRBV20-1 | 12 | TRBJ2-5 | .
CSARDASGSSGTGELFF | TGCAGTGCTAGAGACGCTAGCGGGAGTTCGGGCACCGGGGAGCTGTTTTTT | TRBD2 | TRBV20-1 | 17 | TRBJ2-2 | .
CASSLVGTVAYEQYF | TGTGCCAGCAGTTTGGTCGGGACAGTGGCCTACGAGCAGTACTTC | TRBD1 | TRBV28 | 15 | TRBJ2-7 | .
CASSPNIGDNEQFF | TGTGCCAGCAGTCCCAACATAGGGGACAATGAGCAGTTCTTC | . | TRBV12-3/TRBV12-4 | 14 | TRBJ2-1 | .
CASPLAGGGRGQPQHF | TGCGCCAGCCCCCTCGCTGGGGGGGGCCGCGGCCAGCCCCAGCATTTT | . | TRBV10-2 | 16 | TRBJ1-5 | .
CASSPASVTYEQYF | TGTGCCAGCAGTCCGGCTAGCGTAACATACGAGCAGTACTTC | . | TRBV12-3/TRBV12-4 | 14 | TRBJ2-7 | .
CASSQDPRGPSGRRNEQYF | TGCGCCAGCAGCCAAGATCCCCGGGGGCCTAGCGGGAGACGAAACGAGCAGTACTTC | TRBD2 | TRBV4-1 | 19 | TRBJ2-7 | .
CASSEDRGPSATNEKLFF | TGTGCCAGCAGTGAAGACAGGGGTCCTTCCGCAACTAATGAAAAACTGTTTTTT | TRBD1 | TRBV28 | 18 | TRBJ1-4 | .
CASSYDRSGMGEQYF | TGTGCCAGCAGCTACGACAGGTCAGGGATGGGCGAGCAGTACTTC | . | TRBV27 | 15 | TRBJ2-7 | .
CASRPGLQGYTF | TGTGCCAGCAGGCCGGGGCTCCAAGGCTACACCTTC | . | TRBV6-6 | 12 | TRBJ1-2 | once
CASSLLAGVVRTYEQYF | TGTGCCAGCAGCTTATTAGCGGGAGTCGTCCGTACCTACGAGCAGTACTTC | TRBD2 | TRBV7-6 | 17 | TRBJ2-7 | .
CARTGGEPQGAFF | TGTGCCCGAACAGGGGGCGAGCCTCAGGGCGCTTTCTTT | TRBD1 | TRBV30 | 13 | TRBJ1-1 | .
CASSQDAQGGNEQFF | TGCGCCAGCAGCCAAGATGCCCAGGGTGGCAATGAGCAGTTCTTC | . | TRBV4-1 | 15 | TRBJ2-1 | .
CAIRSGGTDTQYF | TGTGCCATTCGTAGCGGGGGGACAGATACGCAGTATTTT | TRBD2 | TRBV10-3 | 13 | TRBJ2-3 | .
CASSTGGGTDTQYF | TGTGCCAGCAGCACTGGGGGCGGCACAGATACGCAGTATTTT | . | TRBV6-5 | 14 | TRBJ2-3 | few
CASSPGAGEVSGGYTF | TGCGCCAGCAGCCCCGGGGCAGGCGAGGTTTCAGGAGGCTACACCTTC | . | TRBV5-1 | 16 | TRBJ1-2 | .
CSASSGSNEQFF | TGCAGTGCTAGTTCTGGGAGCAATGAGCAGTTCTTC | . | TRBV20-1 | 12 | TRBJ2-1 | .
CASSQGVDRYEQYF | TGCGCCAGCAGCCAAGGGGTGGATCGATACGAGCAGTACTTC | . | TRBV4-3 | 14 | TRBJ2-7 | .
CASTRGYNSPLHF | TGTGCCAGCACCAGGGGGTATAATTCACCCCTCCACTTT | TRBD1 | TRBV2 | 13 | TRBJ1-6 | .
CASSQGTGKAQYF | TGCGCCAGCAGCCAAGGGACAGGGAAGGCCCAGTACTTC | TRBD1 | TRBV4-3 | 13 | TRBJ2-5 | .
CSANREISYEQYF | TGCAGTGCTAATCGGGAGATCTCCTACGAGCAGTACTTC | . | TRBV20-1 | 13 | TRBJ2-7 | .
CASSAPTSYEQYF | TGTGCCAGCAGTGCGCCTACTTCCTACGAGCAGTACTTC | . | TRBV2 | 13 | TRBJ2-7 | few
CASSRGLRRAFF | TGTGCCAGCAGCCGTGGACTCCGGAGGGCTTTCTTT | . | TRBV12-3/TRBV12-4 | 12 | TRBJ1-1 | .
CASSLSGTTFNQPQHF | TGTGCCAGCAGCCTCTCCGGGACAACCTTCAATCAGCCCCAGCATTTT | . | TRBV7-9 | 16 | TRBJ1-5 | .
CSVPGQASNEQFF | TGCAGTGTTCCGGGACAGGCAAGTAATGAGCAGTTCTTC | TRBD1 | TRBV20-1 | 13 | TRBJ2-1 | .
CASSYDATHTEAFF | TGTGCCAGCAGTTACGACGCGACCCACACTGAAGCTTTCTTT | . | TRBV6-2/TRBV6-3 | 14 | TRBJ1-1 | once
CASSYLAGDGDTQYF | TGTGCCAGCAGCTATCTAGCGGGCGATGGAGATACGCAGTATTTT | TRBD2 | TRBV5-4 | 15 | TRBJ2-3 | few
CASSSRGPPTPLHF | TGTGCCAGCAGTAGCAGGGGACCCCCAACACCCCTCCACTTT | . | TRBV27 | 14 | TRBJ1-6 | .
CASIPAGAFF | TGTGCCAGCATTCCCGCGGGGGCTTTCTTT | . | TRBV6-5 | 10 | TRBJ1-1 | .
CAIAQGGTEAFF | TGTGCCATCGCTCAGGGAGGCACTGAAGCTTTCTTT | . | TRBV10-3 | 12 | TRBJ1-1 | .
CASSQGGTGVSNEQFF | TGCGCCAGCAGCCAAGGCGGGACAGGGGTAAGCAATGAGCAGTTCTTC | TRBD1 | TRBV4-1 | 16 | TRBJ2-1 | few
CASSASPGTLPYEQYF | TGTGCCAGCAGCGCGTCCCCCGGGACTCTGCCCTACGAGCAGTACTTC | . | TRBV21-1 | 16 | TRBJ2-7 | .
CASSLRGKGANVLTF | TGTGCCAGCAGCCTCCGTGGAAAGGGGGCCAACGTCCTGACTTTC | . | TRBV21-1 | 15 | TRBJ2-6 | few
CSARPGTDQETQYF | TGCAGTGCCCGACCTGGGACAGACCAAGAGACCCAGTACTTC | TRBD1 | TRBV20-1 | 14 | TRBJ2-5 | .
CASSDRGLGQETQYF | TGTGCCAGCAGTGACAGGGGATTGGGGCAAGAGACCCAGTACTTC | . | TRBV2 | 15 | TRBJ2-5 | .
CASSGGREERTDTQYF | TGTGCTAGTTCGGGGGGGAGGGAAGAACGAACAGATACGCAGTATTTT | TRBD2 | TRBV12-5 | 16 | TRBJ2-3 | .
CSARTSLDEQYF | TGCAGTGCTCGGACTAGTCTCGATGAGCAGTACTTC | TRBD2 | TRBV20-1 | 12 | TRBJ2-5 | .
CSVGLMRDTQYF | TGCAGCGTCGGACTAATGAGGGATACGCAGTATTTT | . | TRBV29-1 | 12 | TRBJ2-3 | .
CASKAGNIDTQYF | TGTGCCAGCAAGGCAGGGAACATAGATACGCAGTATTTT | . | TRBV27 | 13 | TRBJ2-3 | .
CASSRKEEEQFF | TGTGCCAGCAGCCGGAAGGAGGAGGAGCAGTTCTTC | . | TRBV4-2 | 12 | TRBJ2-1 | few
CASSMGGANTGELFF | TGTGCCAGCAGTATGGGAGGGGCGAACACCGGGGAGCTGTTTTTT | TRBD2 | TRBV28 | 15 | TRBJ2-2 | .
CASSRGVDEAFF | TGTGCCAGCTCCAGAGGGGTTGATGAAGCTTTCTTT | . | TRBV6-5 | 12 | TRBJ1-1 | .
CSASGSGYHNEQFF | TGCAGTGCTAGCGGTAGCGGGTACCACAATGAGCAGTTCTTC | TRBD2 | TRBV20-1 | 14 | TRBJ2-1 | .
CASPTGEKPPLHF | TGCGCCAGCCCGACAGGCGAAAAGCCACCCCTCCACTTT | . | TRBV23-1 | 13 | TRBJ1-6 | few
CASSLDPRRGKGTDTQYF | TGTGCCAGCAGCTTAGATCCCCGCAGGGGGAAAGGCACAGATACGCAGTATTTT | TRBD1 | TRBV11-2 | 18 | TRBJ2-3 | .
CASSQEGQGNEQYF | TGCGCCAGCAGCCAGGAGGGACAGGGGAATGAGCAGTACTTC | TRBD1 | TRBV4-3 | 14 | TRBJ2-7 | .
CAIAPVDGYERYF | TGTGCCATCGCCCCAGTCGACGGTTACGAGCGGTACTTC | . | TRBV10-3 | 13 | TRBJ2-7 | .
CASSREFYQNTEAFF | TGTGCCAGCAGCCGGGAGTTTTACCAGAACACTGAAGCTTTCTTT | . | TRBV7-9 | 15 | TRBJ1-1 | .
CSFRDRPYEQYF | TGCAGCTTCCGGGACAGACCCTACGAGCAGTACTTC | TRBD1 | TRBV29-1 | 12 | TRBJ2-7 | .
CASRATAGDYTF | TGTGCCAGCAGAGCGACGGCAGGGGACTACACCTTC | . | TRBV28 | 12 | TRBJ1-2 | .